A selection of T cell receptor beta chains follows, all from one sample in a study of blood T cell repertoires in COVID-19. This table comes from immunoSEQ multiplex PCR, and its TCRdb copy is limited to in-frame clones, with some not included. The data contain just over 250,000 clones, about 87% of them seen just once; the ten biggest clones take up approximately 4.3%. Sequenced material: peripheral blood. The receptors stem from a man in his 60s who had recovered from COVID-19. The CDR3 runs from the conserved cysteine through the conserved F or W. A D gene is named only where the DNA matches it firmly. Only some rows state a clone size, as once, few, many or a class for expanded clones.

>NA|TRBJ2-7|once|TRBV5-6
CASSLRTDSRDEQYF
TGTGCCAGCAGCTTGAGGACAGACTCTCGGGACGAGCAGTACTTC
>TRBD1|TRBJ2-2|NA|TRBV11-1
CASSFPGQGTGELFF
TGTGCCAGCAGTTTCCCGGGACAGGGAACCGGGGAGCTGTTTTTT
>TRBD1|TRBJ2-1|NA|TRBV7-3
CASSFWQGAYNEQFF
TGTGCCAGCAGCTTCTGGCAGGGGGCCTACAATGAGCAGTTCTTC
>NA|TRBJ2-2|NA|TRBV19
CASSLGEPRSTGELFF
TGTGCCAGTAGTTTGGGAGAACCTCGTTCCACCGGGGAGCTGTTTTTT
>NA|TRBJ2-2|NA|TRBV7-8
CASSLVGSRNTGELFF
TGTGCCAGCAGCTTAGTAGGGAGCCGGAACACCGGGGAGCTGTTTTTT
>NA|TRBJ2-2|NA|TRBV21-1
CGGMMTGELFF
TGCGGGGGGATGATGACCGGGGAGCTGTTTTTT
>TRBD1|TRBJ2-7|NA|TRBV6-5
CASRTGKMPPYEQYF
TGTGCCAGTAGGACAGGGAAGATGCCGCCCTACGAGCAGTACTTC
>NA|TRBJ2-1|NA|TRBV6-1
CASSEGQSYEQFF
TGTGCCAGCAGTGAAGGTCAAAGCTATGAGCAGTTCTTC
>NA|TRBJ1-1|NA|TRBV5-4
CASSFDNSLGEAFF
TGTGCCAGCAGCTTCGACAACAGCCTTGGTGAAGCTTTCTTT
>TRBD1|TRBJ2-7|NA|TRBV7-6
CASSRDRGIREQYF
TGTGCCAGCAGCCGGGACAGGGGGATTCGCGAGCAGTACTTC
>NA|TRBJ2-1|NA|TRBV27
CASSFYAGASYNEQFF
TGTGCCAGCAGTTTCTATGCAGGGGCCTCCTACAATGAGCAGTTCTTC
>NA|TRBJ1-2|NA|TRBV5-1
CASSLGGYGYTF
TGCGCCAGCAGCTTGGGAGGCTATGGCTACACCTTC
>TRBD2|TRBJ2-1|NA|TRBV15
CATSRGSGGARNEQFF
TGTGCCACCAGCAGAGGTAGCGGGGGGGCCAGGAATGAGCAGTTCTTC
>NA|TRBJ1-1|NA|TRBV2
CASSRTLQAFF
TGTGCCAGCAGCAGGACTTTGCAAGCTTTCTTT
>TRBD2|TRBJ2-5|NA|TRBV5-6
CASSLRAGVQETQYF
TGTGCCAGCAGCTTGCGGGCGGGAGTGCAGGAGACCCAGTACTTC
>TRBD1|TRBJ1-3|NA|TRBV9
CASSRRQGPRSGNTIYF
TGTGCCAGCAGCAGACGACAGGGGCCTCGCTCTGGAAACACCATATATTTT
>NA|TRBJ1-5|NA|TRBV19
CASSSTGFGNQPQHF
TGTGCCAGTAGTTCTACAGGGTTTGGTAATCAGCCCCAGCATTTT
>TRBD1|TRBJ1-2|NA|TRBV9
CASSGPGTGGLHGYTF
TGTGCCAGCAGCGGACCCGGGACAGGGGGTTTGCATGGCTACACCTTC
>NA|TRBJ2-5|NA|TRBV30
CAWNLGLQETQYF
TGTGCCTGGAATCTAGGATTACAAGAGACCCAGTACTTC
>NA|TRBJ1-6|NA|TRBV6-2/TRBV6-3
CASSAPGDSPLHF
TGTGCCAGCAGTGCCCCCGGGGATTCACCCCTCCACTTT
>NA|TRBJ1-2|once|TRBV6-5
CASSYTPQNYGYTF
TGTGCCAGCAGTTACACCCCACAGAACTATGGCTACACCTTC
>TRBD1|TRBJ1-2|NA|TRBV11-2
CASSLPSGGGYTF
TGTGCCAGCAGCTTACCGTCAGGGGGTGGCTACACCTTC
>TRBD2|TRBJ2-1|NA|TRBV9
CASSSQIAGSSYNEQFF
TGTGCCAGCAGCTCCCAAATAGCGGGCAGCTCCTACAATGAGCAGTTCTTC
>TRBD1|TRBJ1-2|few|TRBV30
CAWAPGQRF
TGTGCCTGGGCTCCGGGACAGAGGTTC
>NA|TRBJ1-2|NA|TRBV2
CASSEQGSYGYTF
TGTGCCAGCAGTGAACAGGGGAGCTATGGCTACACCTTC
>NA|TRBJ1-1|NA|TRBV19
CASSIVQLMNTEAFF
TGTGCCAGTAGTATAGTACAGCTCATGAACACTGAAGCTTTCTTT
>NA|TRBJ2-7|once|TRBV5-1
CASSLGPRGDEQYF
TGCGCCAGCAGCTTGGGACCCCGCGGGGACGAGCAGTACTTC
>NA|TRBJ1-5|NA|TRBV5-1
CASSLGTRNQPQHF
TGCGCCAGCAGCTTGGGGACAAGAAATCAGCCCCAGCATTTT
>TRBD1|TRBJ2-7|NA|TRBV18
CASSPPGQASYEQYF
TGTGCCAGCTCACCCCCGGGACAGGCTTCCTACGAGCAGTACTTC
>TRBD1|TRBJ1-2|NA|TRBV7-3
CASSLPRDRGYGYTF
TGTGCCAGCAGCTTACCCCGGGACAGGGGGTATGGCTACACCTTC
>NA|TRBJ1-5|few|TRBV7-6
CASSAQVGQPQHF
TGTGCCAGCAGCGCCCAGGTCGGACAGCCCCAGCATTTT
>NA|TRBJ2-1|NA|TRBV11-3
CASSPQVGMGSYNEQFF
TGTGCCAGCAGCCCACAGGTGGGTATGGGCTCCTACAATGAGCAGTTCTTC
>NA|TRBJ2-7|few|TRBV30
CAWSVALARGEQYF
TGTGCCTGGAGTGTCGCCCTCGCGCGGGGCGAGCAGTACTTC
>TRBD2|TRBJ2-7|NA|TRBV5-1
CASSGREGLYEQYF
TGCGCCAGCAGCGGGAGGGAAGGGCTCTACGAGCAGTACTTC
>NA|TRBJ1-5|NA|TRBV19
CASSIDPGTNYQPQHF
TGTGCCAGTAGTATAGACCCCGGGACAAACTATCAGCCCCAGCATTTT
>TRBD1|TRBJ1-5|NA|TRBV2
CASRQRQGSSNQPQHF
TGTGCCAGCAGGCAAAGACAGGGATCGAGCAATCAGCCCCAGCATTTT
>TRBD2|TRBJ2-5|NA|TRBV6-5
CASITASGEETQYF
TGTGCCAGCATTACGGCTAGCGGGGAAGAGACCCAGTACTTC
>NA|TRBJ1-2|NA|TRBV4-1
CASRGGYTF
TGCGCCAGCCGGGGGGGCTACACCTTC
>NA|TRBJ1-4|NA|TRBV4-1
CASSQGRGEKLFF
TGCGCCAGCAGCCAAGGGCGGGGTGAAAAACTGTTTTTT
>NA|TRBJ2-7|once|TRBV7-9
CASSWDNYEQYF
TGTGCCAGCAGCTGGGACAACTACGAGCAGTACTTC
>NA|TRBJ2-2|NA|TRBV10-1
CASARELDTGELFF
TGCGCCAGCGCTCGGGAGCTAGACACCGGGGAGCTGTTTTTT
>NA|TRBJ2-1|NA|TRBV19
CASRGAESYNEQFF
TGTGCCAGTAGAGGGGCAGAATCCTACAATGAGCAGTTCTTC
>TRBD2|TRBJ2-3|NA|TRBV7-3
CASSFGLGQVTDTQYF
TGTGCCAGCAGCTTCGGACTAGGTCAGGTTACAGATACGCAGTATTTT
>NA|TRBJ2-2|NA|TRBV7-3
CASSPGGELFF
TGTGCCAGCAGCCCCGGCGGGGAGCTGTTTTTT
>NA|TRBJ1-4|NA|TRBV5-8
CASQTLGDSNEKLFF
TGTGCCAGCCAGACCCTGGGAGACTCTAATGAAAAACTGTTTTTT
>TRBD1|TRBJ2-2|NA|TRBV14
CASSPRGTGELFF
TGTGCCAGCAGTCCCAGGGGGACCGGGGAGCTGTTTTTT